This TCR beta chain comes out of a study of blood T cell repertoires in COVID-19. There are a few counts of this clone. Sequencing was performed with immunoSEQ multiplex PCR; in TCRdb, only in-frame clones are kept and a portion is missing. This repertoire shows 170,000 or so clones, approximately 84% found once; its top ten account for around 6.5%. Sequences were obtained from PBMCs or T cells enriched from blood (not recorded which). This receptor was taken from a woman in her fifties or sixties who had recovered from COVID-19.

The CDR3 sequence is CASSPGTSGPTGELFF. For the CDR3, the DNA is TGCGCCAGCAGCCCCGGGACTAGTGGTCCCACCGGGGAGCTGTTTTTT. This rearrangement joins TRBV5-1 to TRBJ2-2; TRBD2 agrees at 8 bases. Germline V gene data show CDR1 as SGHRS and CDR2 as YFSETQ. The CDR3 spans 16 residues. The V gene end was trimmed by 4 bases and the J gene end by 4 bases; junction bases not matched to a gene: 9.